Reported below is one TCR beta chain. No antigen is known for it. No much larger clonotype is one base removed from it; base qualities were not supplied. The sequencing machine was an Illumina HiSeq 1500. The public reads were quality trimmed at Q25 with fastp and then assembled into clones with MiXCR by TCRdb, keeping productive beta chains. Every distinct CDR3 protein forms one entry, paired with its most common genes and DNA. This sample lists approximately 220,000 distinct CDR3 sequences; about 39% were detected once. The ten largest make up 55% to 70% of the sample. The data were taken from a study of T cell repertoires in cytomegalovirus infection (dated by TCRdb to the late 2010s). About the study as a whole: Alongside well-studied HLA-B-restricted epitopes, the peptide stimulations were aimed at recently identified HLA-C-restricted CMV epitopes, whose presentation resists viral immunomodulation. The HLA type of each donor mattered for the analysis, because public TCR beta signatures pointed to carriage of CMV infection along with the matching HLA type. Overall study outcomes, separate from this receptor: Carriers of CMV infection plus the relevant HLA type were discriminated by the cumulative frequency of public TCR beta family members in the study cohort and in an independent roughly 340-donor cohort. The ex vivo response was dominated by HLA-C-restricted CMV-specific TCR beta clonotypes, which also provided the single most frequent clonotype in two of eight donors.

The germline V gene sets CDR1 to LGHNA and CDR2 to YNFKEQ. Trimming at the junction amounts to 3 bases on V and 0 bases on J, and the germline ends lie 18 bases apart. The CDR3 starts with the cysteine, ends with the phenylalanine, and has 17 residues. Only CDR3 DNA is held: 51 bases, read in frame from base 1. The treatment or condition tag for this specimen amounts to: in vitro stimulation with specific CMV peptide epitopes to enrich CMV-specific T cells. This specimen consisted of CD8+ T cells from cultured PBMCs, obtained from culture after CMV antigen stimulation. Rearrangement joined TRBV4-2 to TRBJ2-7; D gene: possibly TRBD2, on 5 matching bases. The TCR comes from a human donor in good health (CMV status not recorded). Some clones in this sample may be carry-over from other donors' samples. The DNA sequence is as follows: TGTGCCAGCAGCCACCCCCGGGGAGCGGACCTCTCCTACGAGCAGTACTTC. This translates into CASSHPRGADLSYEQYF.